This T cell receptor beta chain was obtained from a study of cytomegalovirus exposure and HLA in healthy donors. Study results and caveats: Being productive about 90% or about 30% of the time was typical of most TCR beta V segments in an earlier analysis. A later analysis showed TCR association rates differing by HLA locus, peaking at DRB1 and lowest at HLA-C.

Details on this clone: Its antigen is currently unknown.

It was with 60 Vbeta and 13 Jbeta primers that the PCR ran. Sequenced by immunoSEQ multiplex PCR; TCRdb stores in-frame clones only, minus some. The sample contains approximately 190,000 clones, roughly 13% of which appear only once. Trimming shortened V by 5 bases and J by 4 bases, and 14 bases separated the two germline ends. Germline CDR1 is MNHEY and CDR2 is SVGAGI. The CDR3 spans 14 residues. This chain joins TRBV6-5 and TRBJ2-5; tentatively, D is TRBD2 (7 bases). The material sequenced was PBMCs. The receptor comes from a man aged 45 to 65 in good health and CMV-seropositive. The CDR3 reads CASSRRGGGETQYF. The CDR3 region has the DNA TGTGCCAGCAGTAGGAGGGGGGGAGGAGAGACCCAGTACTTC.